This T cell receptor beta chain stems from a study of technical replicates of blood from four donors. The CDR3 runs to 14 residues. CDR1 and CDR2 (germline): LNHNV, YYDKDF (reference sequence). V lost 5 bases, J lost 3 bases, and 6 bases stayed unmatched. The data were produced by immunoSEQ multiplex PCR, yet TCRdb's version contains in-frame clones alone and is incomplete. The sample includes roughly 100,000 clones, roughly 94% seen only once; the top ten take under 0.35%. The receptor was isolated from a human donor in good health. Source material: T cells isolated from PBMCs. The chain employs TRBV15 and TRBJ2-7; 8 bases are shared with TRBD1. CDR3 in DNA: TGTGCCACCAGCGGGCGGACAGGGAACTACGAGCAGTACTTC. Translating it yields CATSGRTGNYEQYF.